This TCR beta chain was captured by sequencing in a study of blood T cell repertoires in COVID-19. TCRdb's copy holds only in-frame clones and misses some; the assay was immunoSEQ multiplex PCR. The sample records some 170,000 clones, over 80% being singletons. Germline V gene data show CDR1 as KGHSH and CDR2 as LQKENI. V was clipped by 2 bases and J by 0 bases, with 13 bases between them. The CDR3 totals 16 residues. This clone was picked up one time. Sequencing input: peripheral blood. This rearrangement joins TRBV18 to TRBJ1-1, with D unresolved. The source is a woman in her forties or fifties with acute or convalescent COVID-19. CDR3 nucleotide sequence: TGTGCCAGCTCACCAGTACAGTACTTTATGAACACTGAAGCTTTCTTT. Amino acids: CASSPVQYFMNTEAFF.